This TCR beta chain was captured in a study of control samples from healthy donors and cancer patients. After removal of 4 bases from V and 2 bases from J, the junction contained 5 bases not matched to a gene. The CDR3 is 14 amino acids. The germline CDR1 and CDR2 sequences are SGHRS and YFSETQ. This clone was observed a handful of times. The repertoire was sequenced with immunoSEQ multiplex PCR; TCRdb's copy has only in-frame clones and lacks some. Of about 150,000 clones in the sample, 93% were seen once. This TCR was recovered from a man between 50 and 59 years old in good health. The material sequenced was blood. The chain carries TRBV5-1 and TRBJ2-7, with 8 bases lining up with TRBD1. The CDR3 DNA reads TGCGCCAGCAGCACCGGACAGGGTCCCTACGAGCAGTACTTC. It translates to CASSTGQGPYEQYF.